This entry lists 29 T cell receptor beta chains sequenced from one sample in a study of blood T cells in healthy people across ages (dated by TCRdb to about 2015). Receptor amplification or capture employed 5' RACE. The reads were generated on an Illumina HiSeq 2500. A second PCR of roughly 6 to 12 cycles was performed with a sample-barcoded 5' primer and a J-beta primer mix. The public reads were quality trimmed at Q25 with fastp and then assembled into clones with MiXCR by TCRdb, keeping productive beta chains. CDR3 protein sequences are deduplicated, and each keeps its most common genes and DNA. The sample contains 1.5 million to 2 million distinct CDR3 sequences, about 50% of them found a single time. Over 2% of the sample is taken by the ten largest. Sequencing input: blood. All receptors come from a woman in her forties in good health.

This sequence joins TRBV5-1 and TRBJ1-1; D gene unclear. The CDR3 length is 13 residues. Between the trimmed V and J ends, which lost 0 bases and 7 bases, there was a span of 10 bases. The germline CDR1 and CDR2 sequences are SGHRS and YFSETQ. CDR3 DNA sequence: TGCGCCAGCAGCTTGGACCCACGGGATGAAGCTTTCTTT. This sequence encodes CASSLDPRDEAFF.

This clonotype was seen a single time. In DNA, the CDR3 is TGTGCCAGCAGCCCTTGGGACAGGGGCAAAAGTGGCTACACCTTC. This gives the protein CASSPWDRGKSGYTF. The chain couples TRBV7-9 to TRBJ1-2, with 10 bases lining up with TRBD1. J was trimmed by 7 bases and V by 5 bases; bases with no gene match: 10. Germline V lookup: CDR1 SEHNR, CDR2 FQNEAQ (reference sequence). The CDR3 contains 15 residues.

The chain couples TRBV15 to TRBJ2-1; 7 positions agree with TRBD1. The V and J ends lost 4 bases and 8 bases, in that order; junction bases with no gene match: 8. Germline lookup yields CDR1 LNHNV and CDR2 YYDKDF (reference sequence). This CDR3 contains 14 residues. This CDR3 is CATSTRLGGDEQFF. Written as DNA, the CDR3 is TGTGCCACCAGCACCCGTCTAGGGGGCGATGAGCAGTTCTTC.

The chain links TRBV12-3 or TRBV12-4 to TRBJ2-5; 8 bases align to TRBD2. V dropped 6 bases and J dropped 3; count of bases not matched to a gene: 3. The CDR3 is made up of 13 amino acids. CDR3 protein: CASRPAGEETQYF. Here the CDR3 DNA reads TGTGCCAGCAGGCCAGCGGGGGAAGAGACCCAGTACTTC.

This chain joins TRBV20-1 and TRBJ2-3; D remains ambiguous. There are 14 residues in the CDR3. The germline V and J ends were trimmed by 0 bases and 0 bases, with 7 bases remaining between them. Germline V CDR1 and CDR2: DFQATT, SNEGSKA (reference sequence). Written as DNA, the CDR3 is TGCAGTGCTAGAGATTTTAAGAGCACAGATACGCAGTATTTT. Translated: CSARDFKSTDTQYF.

The chain employs TRBV12-3 or TRBV12-4 and TRBJ2-7; 7 bases line up with TRBD2. The V gene end was trimmed by 2 bases and the J gene end by 2 bases; junction bases not matched to a gene: 6. The CDR3 extends over 15 amino acids. The CDR3 sequence is CASSLWGGDAYEQYF. The CDR3 DNA follows: TGTGCCAGCAGTTTATGGGGAGGGGACGCCTACGAGCAGTACTTC.

The rearrangement uses TRBV27 and TRBJ2-1; 9 bases line up with TRBD1. The better agreement between TRBJ2-7 and the DNA end casts doubt on the J call. Germline V gene lookup returns CDR1 MNHEY and CDR2 SMNVEV (reference sequence). The CDR3 extends over 15 amino acids. The DNA for the CDR3 is TGTGCCAGCAGTTTAGGGGGACAGGGAATCCACGAGCAGTACTTC. As protein: CASSLGGQGIHEQYF.

This sequence joins TRBV4-1 and TRBJ2-5, with a possible D match to TRBD2 (5 bases). CDR1 MGHRA and CDR2 YSYEKL come from the germline V gene. V dropped 4 bases and J dropped 5 bases, with 17 bases sitting between them. The CDR3 contains 15 residues. The CDR3 nucleotides read TGCGCCAGCAGCCTAAACATTGGAGGCCGGGAGACCCAGTACTTC. It codes for CASSLNIGGRETQYF.

V usage is TRBV6-2 or TRBV6-3 and J usage is TRBJ2-3, with D possibly being TRBD1 (5 bases). V was shortened by 2 bases and J by 7 bases, with 16 bases between the two germline ends. The germline gives CDR1 MNHEY, CDR2 SVGEGT. The CDR3 runs 15 residues. CDR3 sequence reads: CASSYQGLVGNTQYF. The CDR3 DNA follows: TGTGCCAGCAGTTACCAGGGCCTTGTGGGGAATACGCAGTATTTT.

This clonotype was detected only a few times. The CDR3 region is CSANSGASGYGYTF. The DNA of the CDR3 is TGCAGTGCCAATAGCGGGGCGTCAGGCTATGGCTACACCTTC. The chain is built from TRBV20-1 and TRBJ1-2, with D perhaps matching TRBD1 (5 bases). Germline values: CDR1 DFQATT, CDR2 SNEGSKA (reference sequence). Trimming cost V 6 bases and J 4 bases, with 18 bases left between them. The CDR3 spans 14 residues.

This chain connects TRBV12-3 or TRBV12-4 to TRBJ2-3; TRBD2 matches at 9 bases. The CDR3 is made up of 16 amino acids. V lost 3 bases to trimming and J lost 0 bases; unmatched junction nucleotides: 4. CDR3 bases: TGTGCCAGCAGTTTCAGCGGGGGGATAAGCACAGATACGCAGTATTTT. This encodes CASSFSGGISTDTQYF.

With respect to this clonotype: At one of its ends the junction is not consistent with the germline gene, which may arise from a read error. This chain uses TRBV20-1 with TRBJ2-3; D gene unclear. Germline lookup yields CDR1 DFQATT and CDR2 SNEGSKA (reference sequence). The CDR3 totals 13 residues. CDR3 loop: CSAGAINTDTRYF. DNA for the CDR3: TGCAGTGCCGGCGCCATAAACACAGATACGCGGTATTTT.

The chain couples TRBV20-1 to TRBJ2-5; TRBD1 matches 7 bases. Germline CDR1 reads DFQATT; CDR2 reads SNEGSKA (reference sequence). Unmatched junction bases numbered 4, after V lost 4 bases and J lost 2 bases. This CDR3 has 13 residues. CDR3 nucleotide sequence: TGCAGTGCTATGGGCAGGGGGCAAGAGACCCAGTACTTC. Encoded protein: CSAMGRGQETQYF.

The chain couples TRBV7-8 to TRBJ2-3; 11 bases map to TRBD2. This CDR3 region has 17 residues. V dropped 3 bases and J dropped 1; count of bases not matched to a gene: 6. Germline CDR1 reads SGHVS; CDR2 reads FQNEAQ. CDR3 DNA sequence: TGTGCCAGCAGCTTCCTTAGCGGGGGGGAGGGCACAGATACGCAGTATTTT. Amino acid sequence: CASSFLSGGEGTDTQYF.

The V and J genes are TRBV5-8 and TRBJ2-1; D might be TRBD2 (7 bases). The CDR3 loop spans 15 amino acids. Germline assignment: CDR1 SGHTS and CDR2 YDEGEE. V lost 4 bases and J 2 bases, leaving 13 bases between the germline ends. CDR3 in amino acids: CASSGGGLTYNEQFF. The CDR3 DNA sequence: TGTGCCAGCAGCGGGGGGGGCTTAACCTACAATGAGCAGTTCTTC.

This clonotype was picked up a small number of times. V is TRBV20-1 and J is TRBJ1-2, with D tentatively TRBD1 (5 bases). The V gene's germline CDR1 is DFQATT and CDR2 SNEGSKA (reference sequence). The CDR3 is 14 residues long. V was trimmed by 0 bases and J by 4 bases, leaving 12 bases between them. The DNA for the CDR3 is TGCAGTGCTAGAGATATGGCGGGACTCTATGGCTACACCTTC. Protein: CSARDMAGLYGYTF.

This clonotype was counted a few times. The rearrangement uses TRBV7-3 and TRBJ2-1; D is unclear. The CDR3 is 14 amino acids. Germline V gives CDR1 SGHTA, CDR2 FQGTGA. Trimming pared 2 bases from V and 5 bases from J, leaving 10 bases between. DNA of the CDR3: TGTGCCAGCAGCTTAGCAAATGGGAACAATGAGCAGTTCTTC. This encodes CASSLANGNNEQFF.

V is TRBV6-6 and J is TRBJ1-4; D is possibly TRBD1 (6 bases). Trimming removed 8 bases from V and 8 bases from J, with 18 bases in between. The germline gives CDR1 MNHNY, CDR2 SVGAGI (reference sequence). The CDR3 has 14 amino acids. CDR3 nucleotides: TGTGCCAGCCGTCCCGGGGGGCGGGAGGAAAAACTGTTTTTT. Translating it yields CASRPGGREEKLFF.

This chain joins TRBV27 and TRBJ2-1; tentatively, D is TRBD1 or TRBD2 (6 bases each). The CDR3 is 16 amino acids. The V end lost 5 bases, the J end lost 8 bases, and 22 bases lay between the germline ends. Germline CDR1 is MNHEY and CDR2 is SMNVEV (reference sequence). The CDR3 is CASSPTAGGQVYEQFF. The CDR3 nucleotides are TGTGCCAGCAGTCCCACAGCTGGGGGGCAAGTATATGAGCAGTTCTTC.

A note on this clonotype: One end of the junction varies from germline; a read error may be responsible. The V call is TRBV20-1, the J call TRBJ2-7, with D possibly being TRBD1 (5 bases). Germline-derived CDR1 and CDR2 are DFQATT and SNEGSKA (reference sequence). This CDR3 region has 14 residues. The CDR3 DNA reads as TGCAGTGCTAGAGTCGACCCCAGGGTCAACGAGCGGTACTTC. Translation gives CSARVDPRVNERYF.

The chain carries TRBV5-1 and TRBJ1-1; D ambiguous. CDR1 SGHRS and CDR2 YFSETQ come from the germline V gene. The CDR3 covers 12 residues. V lost 3 bases to trimming and J lost 6 bases, with 9 bases between them. The CDR3 DNA sequence: TGCGCCAGCAGCTCCCTCCGTGCTGAAGCTTTCTTT. Translation gives CASSSLRAEAFF.

In its sample, this clonotype was seen once. V is TRBV29-1 and J is TRBJ1-4; no clear D. The CDR3 covers 14 residues. Between the trimmed V and J ends, which lost 5 bases and 8 bases, there was a span of 18 bases. Per the germline V gene, CDR1 is SQVTM and CDR2 is ANQGSEA. The CDR3 nucleotides read TGCAGCGTTCTACCTGGACGGCTGGGAGAAAAACTGTTTTTT. Translation: CSVLPGRLGEKLFF.

This chain joins TRBV5-1 and TRBJ2-1; 7 bases line up with TRBD2. The CDR3 contains 14 residues. V was pared by 3 bases and J by 6 bases, with 6 bases of the junction left unmatched. Germline-derived CDR1 and CDR2 are SGHRS and YFSETQ. This CDR3 is CASSSQSGGNEQFF. The CDR3 coding sequence is TGCGCCAGCAGCTCCCAGTCGGGGGGCAATGAGCAGTTCTTC.

The V gene is TRBV5-5, the J gene TRBJ2-5; possibly TRBD2 for D (5 bases). Germline CDR1 SGHKS, CDR2 YYEKEE (reference sequence). Trimming stripped 1 base from V and 0 bases from J, with 10 bases between. This CDR3 is built from 15 residues. For the CDR3, the DNA is TGTGCCAGCAGCTTGAAATGGGAGTACCAAGAGACCCAGTACTTC. Amino acid sequence: CASSLKWEYQETQYF. The whole variable domain, remainder taken from reference TRBV5-5 and TRBJ2-5, is DAGVTQSPTHLIKTRGQQVTLRCSPISGHKSVSWYQQVLGQGPQFIFQYYEKEERGRGNFPDRFSARQFPNYSSELNVNALLLGDSALYLCASSLKWEYQETQYFGPGTRLLVL.

This chain uses TRBV5-1 with TRBJ2-5, with 11 positions matching TRBD2. Per the germline V gene, CDR1 is SGHRS and CDR2 is YFSETQ. The junction had 26 bases not matched to a gene; V was cut back by 2 bases and J by 11 bases. The CDR3 runs to 20 residues. In DNA, the CDR3 is TGCGCCAGCAGCTTTTTCTCGACCTGGACAAATAGCGGGGGGGCAAATGAGCAGTACTTC. As protein: CASSFFSTWTNSGGANEQYF. Full variable domain (missing parts from reference TRBV5-1 and TRBJ2-5): KAGVTQTPRYLIKTRGQQVTLSCSPISGHRSVSWYQQTPGQGLQFLFEYFSETQRNKGNFPGRFSGRQFSNSRSEMNVSTLELGDSALYLCASSFFSTWTNSGGANEQYFGPGTRLLVL.

V and J are TRBV4-2 and TRBJ1-1; tentatively, D is TRBD1 (5 bases). Germline CDR1 reads LGHNA; CDR2 reads YNFKEQ. The CDR3 has 15 residues. The V end was cut by 2 bases, the J end by 2 bases, with 12 bases between. CDR3: CASSQQQVANTEAFF. The DNA for the CDR3 is TGTGCCAGCAGCCAACAACAGGTAGCAAACACTGAAGCTTTCTTT.

The V call is TRBV24-1, the J call TRBJ2-1; tentatively, D is TRBD1 (6 bases). Germline assignment: CDR1 KGHDR and CDR2 SFDVKD. The V gene lost 4 bases and the J gene lost 7 bases, with 19 bases spanning the gap. The CDR3 sequence is 16 residues long. The CDR3 sequence: CATSDSGTLRFNEQFF. The CDR3 DNA reads as TGTGCCACCAGTGACTCCGGGACACTCCGATTTAATGAGCAGTTCTTC.

The chain couples TRBV20-1 to TRBJ1-2, with D possibly matching TRBD1 (5 bases). Trimming stripped 3 bases from V and 8 bases from J, with 10 bases between. This CDR3 has 11 amino acids. Germline V gene sequence: CDR1 DFQATT, CDR2 SNEGSKA (reference sequence). In nucleotides, the CDR3 is TGCAGTGCTAGTGGGGGGAGCGGCTACACCTTC. Amino acid sequence: CSASGGSGYTF.

V gene TRBV18 combines with J gene TRBJ2-1; D unclear. Trimming left V 2 bases short and J 5 bases short, with 4 bases between. Germline loops: CDR1 KGHSH, CDR2 LQKENI. The CDR3 sequence is 12 residues long. The CDR3 region has the DNA TGTGCCAGCTCACCAGCCGACAATGAGCAGTTCTTC. Translation: CASSPADNEQFF.